This TCR beta chain was observed in a study of shared clonotypes between healthy human individuals (dated by TCRdb to 2020 to 2021). Looking at the study overall: The cohort comprised a couple of women and three men aged 18 to 49 years. For each donor, CD4 naive and CD4 memory were each given three plates, CD8 naive was given two plates, and CD8 memory was given one plate. Blood TCR repertoires of four to six healthy adults were deeply sequenced to estimate repertoire size and the extent of clonotype sharing between individuals. To increase sequencing depth and limit assay-specific biases, different laboratories used diverse techniques to prepare libraries and sequence TCR repertoires. Each donor's leukapheresis produced roughly between roughly 0.85 and 10 billion PBMCs. Results and caveats for the whole study, not just this receptor: Compared with non-shared clonotypes, clonotypes shared by all four sorted-subset donors had higher generation probabilities. Pairwise subsampling indicated that sequencing depth was expected to affect the degree of clonotype sharing among donors. Because the study included a small number of donors, the genetic and exposure-history diversity represented was limited. Naive subsets generally had larger estimated clonotype richness than memory subsets. Even with the large sequencing depth, rarefaction of the sorted-subset datasets indicated that sequencing was incomplete. When several donors were compared, the shared fraction of clonotypes was approximately 5% for naive CD4, about 4% for naive CD8, more than 2% for memory CD4, and under 0.5% for memory CD8. Sampling was limited to blood, and TCR repertoires in tissue likely differ from TCR repertoires in blood.

Using the deep immunoSEQ assay, TCR CDR3 regions were amplified from genomic DNA by multiplex PCR. Genomic DNA extracted from each cell subset was distributed evenly over all wells of several immunoSEQ 96-well plates, and each plate served as one replicate. Each replicate PCR for sorted subsets received around 200 ng genomic DNA, equal to about 30,000 T cell genomes. Purified libraries were quantified with a Qubit 3.0 fluorometer, sized on a Bioanalyzer 2100, and re-quantified with the KAPA Library Quantification kit. Every immunoSEQ 96-well plate was sequenced on a separate single-read 150-cycle Illumina NextSeq 550 flow cell. As for how the authors treated the data: Because only junctional sequences without quality scores were contained in the immunoSEQ output, filtering matching that applied to full-length reads could not be performed. To assign V/J genes and CDR3, sequences were annotated using PyIR, a Python wrapper for IgBLAST v1.9, with IMGT germline references. Reads were filtered out if the reads had weak V/J assignments (E-value above 1e-6), no CDR3, stop codons, out-of-frame junctions, or ambiguous translated residues. A V3J clonotype was defined by an identical inferred V gene, J gene, and CDR3 amino acid sequence. Percentage overlap between repertoires was computed as shared unique clonotypes divided by the size of the smaller repertoire. Repertoire richness was assessed with RTK rarefaction, the Chao1 estimator, and Recon v2.1 estimates of unobserved clonotypes. OLGA was used to compute generation probabilities for all TCRbeta clonotypes that the gDNA method yielded from several donors. TCRdb stores this immuneACCESS table with in-frame sequences only. Part of the clones is absent; in the studies checked, under half of the shortfall reflects unresolved V genes, and no reason is known for the rest. That table gives V, J and clone size, and the DNA gave D and trimming. This sample gives just over 2,000,000 clones in total; 85% to 95% of them show up just once. The top ten constitute more than 0.1% of the sample.

Note on this clone: It has no known antigen specificity. The record has no base qualities; no much larger clone is one base away. Other DNA sequences within the sample encode an identical CDR3.

The donors were healthy, HIV-negative adults with no recently reported acute infections or vaccinations. Only Caucasian adults living in Nashville, Tennessee, USA were represented among the donors. CD4+ T cells were enriched by magnetic negative selection, after which naive cells were positively selected on CD45RA and the negative fraction was taken as the memory subset. Blood was collected by leukapheresis, and PBMCs were isolated by Ficoll-Histopaque density gradient centrifugation and then cryopreserved in liquid nitrogen vapor phase. Analytical flow cytometry was used to check the purity and quantity of each magnetically sorted T cell population. Genomic DNA was isolated from each sorted fraction and quantified by UV absorbance on a Nanodrop 2000c. V is reduced by 2 bases and J by 1 base, leaving a spacing of 8 bases between them. Looking up the germline V gene yields CDR1 KGHSH and CDR2 LQKENI. From its cysteine to its phenylalanine, the CDR3 spans 14 amino acids. The sequence is cut down to CDR3 DNA, 42 bases in frame from base 1.

Sequenced input: naive CD4+ T cells sorted from blood. The cell subset or site label here, explained by the study, means: CD45RA+ positively selected. The sequence was obtained from a man aged 18 to 30 in good health. The V and J segments used are TRBV18 and TRBJ1-2; the D gene identity is not certain. The nucleotide sequence reads as follows: TGTGCCAGCTCACCAGGCAGAATTAACTATGGCTACACCTTC. Protein translation: CASSPGRINYGYTF.